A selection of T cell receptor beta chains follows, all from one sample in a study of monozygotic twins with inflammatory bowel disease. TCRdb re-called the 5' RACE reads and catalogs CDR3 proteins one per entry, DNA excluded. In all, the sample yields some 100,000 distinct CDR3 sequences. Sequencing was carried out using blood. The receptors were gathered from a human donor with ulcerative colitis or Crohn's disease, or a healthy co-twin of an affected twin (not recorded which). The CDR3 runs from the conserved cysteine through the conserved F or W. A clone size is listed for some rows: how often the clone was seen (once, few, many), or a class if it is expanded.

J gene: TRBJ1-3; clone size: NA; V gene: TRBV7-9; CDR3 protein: CASSFRGSPGNTIYF
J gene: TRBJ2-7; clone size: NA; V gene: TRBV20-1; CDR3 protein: CSARPGTRSEQYF
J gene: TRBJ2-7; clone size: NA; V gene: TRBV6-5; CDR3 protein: CASSYSKLAGAYEQYF
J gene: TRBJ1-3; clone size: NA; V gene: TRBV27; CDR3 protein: CATPTGGSSGNTIYF
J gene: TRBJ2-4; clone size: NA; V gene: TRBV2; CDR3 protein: CASSEYRVGDIQYF
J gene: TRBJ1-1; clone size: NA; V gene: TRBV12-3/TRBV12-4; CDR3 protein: CASSLPGRNTVAFF
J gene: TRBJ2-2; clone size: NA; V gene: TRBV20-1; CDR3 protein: CSAQRGFNTGELFF
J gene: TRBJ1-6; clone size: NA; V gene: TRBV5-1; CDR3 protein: CASSFDSYNSPLHF
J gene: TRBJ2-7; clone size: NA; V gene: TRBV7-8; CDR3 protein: CASSLYPDSEQYF
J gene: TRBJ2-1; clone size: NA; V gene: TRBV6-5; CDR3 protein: CASSYYSGGEQFF
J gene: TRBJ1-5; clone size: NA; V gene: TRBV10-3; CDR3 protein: CAISESGGGNQPQHF
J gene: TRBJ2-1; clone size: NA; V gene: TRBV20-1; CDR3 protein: CSAGLAGVNEQFF
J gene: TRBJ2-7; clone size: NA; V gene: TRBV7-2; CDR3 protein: CASSPGLADGGDEQYF
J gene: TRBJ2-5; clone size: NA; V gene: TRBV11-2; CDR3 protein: CASSLVRLGGQETQYF
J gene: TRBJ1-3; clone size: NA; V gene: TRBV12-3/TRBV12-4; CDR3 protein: CASSKTGVGNTIYF
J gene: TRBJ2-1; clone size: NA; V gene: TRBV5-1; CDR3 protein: CASSLQTLGTGYNEQFF
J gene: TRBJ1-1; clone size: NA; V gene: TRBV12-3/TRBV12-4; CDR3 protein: CASSYQQGSTEAFF
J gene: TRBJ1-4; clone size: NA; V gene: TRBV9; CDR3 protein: CASSASGTGREKLFF
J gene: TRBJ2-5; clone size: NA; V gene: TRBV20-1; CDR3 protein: CSAPSVAGDQETQYF
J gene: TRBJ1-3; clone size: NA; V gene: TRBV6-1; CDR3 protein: CASSIPLNTIYF
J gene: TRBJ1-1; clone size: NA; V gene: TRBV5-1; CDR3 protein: CASSSNRELEAFF
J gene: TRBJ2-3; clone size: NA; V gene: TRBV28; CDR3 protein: CASSLSQGPLTQYF
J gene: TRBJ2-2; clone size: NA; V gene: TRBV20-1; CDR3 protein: CSVNGTSRNTGELFF
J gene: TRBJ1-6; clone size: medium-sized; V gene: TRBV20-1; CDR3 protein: CSAGSRNNSPLHF
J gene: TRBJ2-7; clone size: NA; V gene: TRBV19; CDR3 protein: CASSRLAGEYEQYF
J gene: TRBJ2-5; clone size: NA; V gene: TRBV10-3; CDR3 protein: CAISVRQGETQYF
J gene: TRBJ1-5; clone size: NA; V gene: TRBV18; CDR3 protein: CASSPPSYNQPQHF
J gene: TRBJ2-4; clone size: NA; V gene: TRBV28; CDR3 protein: CASSPYLGASEYF
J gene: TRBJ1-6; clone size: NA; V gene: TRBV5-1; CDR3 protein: CASSLERGQNSPLHF
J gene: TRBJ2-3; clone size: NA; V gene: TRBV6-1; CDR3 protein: CASSPRGGGAPDTQYF
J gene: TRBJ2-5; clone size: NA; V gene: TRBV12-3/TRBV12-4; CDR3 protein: CASSGREGQYF
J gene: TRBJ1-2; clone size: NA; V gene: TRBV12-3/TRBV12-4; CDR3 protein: CASSFASSLGGYTF
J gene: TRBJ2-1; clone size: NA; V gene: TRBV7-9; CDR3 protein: CASSTTPYGGAADEQFF
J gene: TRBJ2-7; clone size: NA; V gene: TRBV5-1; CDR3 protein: CASSIDRGRHYEQYF
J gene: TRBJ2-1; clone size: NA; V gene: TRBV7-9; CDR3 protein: CASSLSGREYEQFF
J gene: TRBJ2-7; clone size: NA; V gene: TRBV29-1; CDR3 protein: CSVLKLAGTTYEQYF
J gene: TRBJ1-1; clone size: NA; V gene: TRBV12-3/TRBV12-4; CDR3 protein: CASSLIDRATEAFF
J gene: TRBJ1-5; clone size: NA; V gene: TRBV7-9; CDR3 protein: CASSSQGAQPQHF
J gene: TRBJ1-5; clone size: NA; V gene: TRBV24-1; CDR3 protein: CATSDFSGTGIRNQPQHF
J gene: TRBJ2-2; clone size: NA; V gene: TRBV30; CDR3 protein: CAWSVRGFISTGELFF
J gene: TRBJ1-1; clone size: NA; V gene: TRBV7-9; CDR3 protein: CASSGVNTEAFF
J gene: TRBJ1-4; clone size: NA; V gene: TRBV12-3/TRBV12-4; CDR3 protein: CASTSDGAGGKLFF
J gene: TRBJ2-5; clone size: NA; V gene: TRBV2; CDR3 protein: CASSVPMGETQYF
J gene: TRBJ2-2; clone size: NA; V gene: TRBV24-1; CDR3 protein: CATSGSGLGELFF
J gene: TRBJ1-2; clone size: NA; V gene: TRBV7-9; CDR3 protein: CASSPGDRDNYGYTF
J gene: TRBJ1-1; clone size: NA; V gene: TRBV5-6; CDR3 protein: CASRFRMNTEAFF